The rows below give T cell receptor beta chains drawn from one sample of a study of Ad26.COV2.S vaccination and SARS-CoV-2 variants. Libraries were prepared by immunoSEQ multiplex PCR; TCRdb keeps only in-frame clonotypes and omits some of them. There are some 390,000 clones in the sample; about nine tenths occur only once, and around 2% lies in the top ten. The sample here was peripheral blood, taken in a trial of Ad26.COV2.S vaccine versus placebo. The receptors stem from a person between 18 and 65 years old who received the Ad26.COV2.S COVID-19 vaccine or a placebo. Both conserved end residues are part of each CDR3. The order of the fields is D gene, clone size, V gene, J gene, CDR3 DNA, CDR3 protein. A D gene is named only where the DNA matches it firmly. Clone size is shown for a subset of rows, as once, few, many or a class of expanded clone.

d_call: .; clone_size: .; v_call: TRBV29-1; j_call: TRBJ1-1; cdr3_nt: TGCAGCGCTGCAGGGCGGGGATTGAACACTGAAGCTTTCTTT; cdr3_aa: CSAAGRGLNTEAFF
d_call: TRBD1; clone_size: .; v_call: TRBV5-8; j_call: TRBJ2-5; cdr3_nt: TGTGCCAGCAGCGCCCGGGACAGGGATAAGGAGACCCAGTACTTC; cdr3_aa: CASSARDRDKETQYF
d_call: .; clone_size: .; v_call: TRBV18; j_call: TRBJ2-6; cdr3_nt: TGTGCCAGCTCACCCCCACGCTCTGGGGCCAACGTCCTGACTTTC; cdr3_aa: CASSPPRSGANVLTF
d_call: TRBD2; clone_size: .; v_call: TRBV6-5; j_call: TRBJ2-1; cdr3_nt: TGTGCCAGCAATAGCGGGCTAAGGACCAATGAGCAGTTCTTC; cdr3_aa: CASNSGLRTNEQFF
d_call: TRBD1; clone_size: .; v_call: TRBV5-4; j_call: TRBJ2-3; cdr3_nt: TGTGCCAGCAGCGACGCCGGGACAGGGGGCGCAGGTACGCAGTATTTT; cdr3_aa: CASSDAGTGGAGTQYF
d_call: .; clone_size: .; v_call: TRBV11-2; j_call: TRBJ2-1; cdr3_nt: TGTGCCAGCAGCTTTTCTCGCTTCAATGAGCAGTTCTTC; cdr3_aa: CASSFSRFNEQFF
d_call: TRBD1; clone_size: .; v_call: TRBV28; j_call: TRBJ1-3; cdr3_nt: TGTGCCAGCACTCTTCCAGGGGGGGGAAACACCATATATTTT; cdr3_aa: CASTLPGGGNTIYF
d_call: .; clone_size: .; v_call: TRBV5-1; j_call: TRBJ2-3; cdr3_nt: TGCGCCAGCAGCACAGAGACGGCAAGCACAGATACGCAGTATTTT; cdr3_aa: CASSTETASTDTQYF
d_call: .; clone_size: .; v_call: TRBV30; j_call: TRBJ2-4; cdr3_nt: TGTGCCTGGAGTAGGGACTCTCTAGCCAAAAACATTCAGTACTTC; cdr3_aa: CAWSRDSLAKNIQYF
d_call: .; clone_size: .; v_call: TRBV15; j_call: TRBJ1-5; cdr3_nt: TGTGCCACCAGCAGAGCGGGGGGAGCCGATCAGCCCCAGCATTTT; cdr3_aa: CATSRAGGADQPQHF
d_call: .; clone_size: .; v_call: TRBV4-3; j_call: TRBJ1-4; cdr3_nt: TGCGCCAGCAGCCAAGATGGGCAGGGAGAGGGAAAACTGTTTTTT; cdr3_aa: CASSQDGQGEGKLFF
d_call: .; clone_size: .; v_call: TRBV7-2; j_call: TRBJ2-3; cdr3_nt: TGTGCCAGCAGCCCCACTCCAACCGGGCTCCTTCCTACGCAGTATTTT; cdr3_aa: CASSPTPTGLLPTQYF
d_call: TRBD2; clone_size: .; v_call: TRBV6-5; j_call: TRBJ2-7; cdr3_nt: TGTGCCAGCAGTCGCGTAGCGGGAGGGCCCGACGAGCAGTACTTC; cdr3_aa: CASSRVAGGPDEQYF
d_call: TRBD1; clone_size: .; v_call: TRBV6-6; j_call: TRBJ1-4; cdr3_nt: TGTGCCAGCACTTTGACAGGGAAGAATGAAAAACTGTTTTTT; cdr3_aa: CASTLTGKNEKLFF
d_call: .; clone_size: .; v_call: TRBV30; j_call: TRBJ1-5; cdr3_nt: TGTGCCTGGAGTACGGGGCTCGGCAATCAGCCCCAGCATTTT; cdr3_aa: CAWSTGLGNQPQHF
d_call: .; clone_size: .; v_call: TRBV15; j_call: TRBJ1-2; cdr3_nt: TGTGCCACCAGCAGAGATAGGGAGCAGGGAGGCTACACCTTC; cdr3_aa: CATSRDREQGGYTF
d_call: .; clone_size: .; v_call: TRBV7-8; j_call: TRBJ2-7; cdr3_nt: TGTGCCAGCAGCTTAGGTTCGGGGTCCTACGAGCAGTACTTC; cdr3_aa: CASSLGSGSYEQYF
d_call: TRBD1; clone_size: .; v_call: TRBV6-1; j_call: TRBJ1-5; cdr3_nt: TGTGCCAGCAGTGACAGGGGGCTTGGCAATCAGCCCCAGCATTTT; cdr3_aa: CASSDRGLGNQPQHF
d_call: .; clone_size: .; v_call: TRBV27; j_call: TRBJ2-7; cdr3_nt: TGTGCCAGCAGCTCACTCGGACAGCTCCATTACGAGCAGTACTTC; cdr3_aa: CASSSLGQLHYEQYF
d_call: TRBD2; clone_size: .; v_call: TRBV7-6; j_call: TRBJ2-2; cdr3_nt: TGTGCCAGCGGGCGGGAGGGCCTGGCCGGGGAGCTGTTTTTT; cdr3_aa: CASGREGLAGELFF
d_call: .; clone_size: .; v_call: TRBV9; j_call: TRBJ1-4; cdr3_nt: TGTGCCAGCAGCGTAGGATCGGGGAGCCTGGGAGAAAAACTGTTTTTT; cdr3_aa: CASSVGSGSLGEKLFF
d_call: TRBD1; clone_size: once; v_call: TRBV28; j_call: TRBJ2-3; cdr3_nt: TGTGCCAGCATCCAACCGGGACAGAGAACAGATACGCAGTATTTT; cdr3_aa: CASIQPGQRTDTQYF
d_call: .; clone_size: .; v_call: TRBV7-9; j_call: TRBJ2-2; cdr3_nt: TGTGCCAGCAGCTTAGAAGTCGGGGAGCTGTTTTTT; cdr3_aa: CASSLEVGELFF
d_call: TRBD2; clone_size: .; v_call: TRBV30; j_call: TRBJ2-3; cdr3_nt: TGTGCCTGGAGTATGGCGGGAGGACGCACAGATACGCAGTATTTT; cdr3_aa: CAWSMAGGRTDTQYF
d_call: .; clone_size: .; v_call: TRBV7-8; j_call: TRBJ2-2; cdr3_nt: TGTGCCAGCAGCTTCTCTAGGAGCAACACCGGGGAGCTGTTTTTT; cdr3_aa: CASSFSRSNTGELFF
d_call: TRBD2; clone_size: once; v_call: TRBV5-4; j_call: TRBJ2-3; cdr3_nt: TGTGCCAGCAGCTTGGCCGGGACTAGCGGGAACACAGATACGCAGTATTTT; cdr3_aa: CASSLAGTSGNTDTQYF
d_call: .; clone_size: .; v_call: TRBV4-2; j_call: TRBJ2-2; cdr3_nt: TGTGCCAGCAGCCAGCTACTGGACCGGTCGGCCGGGGAGCTGTTTTTT; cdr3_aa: CASSQLLDRSAGELFF
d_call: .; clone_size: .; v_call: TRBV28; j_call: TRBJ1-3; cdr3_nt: TGTGCCAGCAGTTTGGGGCCGGGACCCTTTTTCTCTGGAAACACCATATATTTT; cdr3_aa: CASSLGPGPFFSGNTIYF
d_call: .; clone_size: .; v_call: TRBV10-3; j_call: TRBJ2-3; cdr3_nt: TGTGCCATCAGTGGACAGGGGGCTACTAGCGGGAGCACAGATACGCAGTATTTT; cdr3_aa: CAISGQGATSGSTDTQYF
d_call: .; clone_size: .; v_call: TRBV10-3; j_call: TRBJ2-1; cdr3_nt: TGTGCCATCAGTGGTCTAGAAAATGAGCAGTTCTTC; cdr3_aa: CAISGLENEQFF
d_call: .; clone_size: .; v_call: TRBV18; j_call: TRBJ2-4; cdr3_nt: TGTGCCAGCTCACGAAGGGGGACGCACCTAGCCAAAAACATTCAGTACTTC; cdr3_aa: CASSRRGTHLAKNIQYF
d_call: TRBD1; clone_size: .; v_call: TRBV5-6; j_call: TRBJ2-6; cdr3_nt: TGTGCCAGCAGCTTCCGGGACAGGGCCGACTCTGGGGCCAACGTCCTGACTTTC; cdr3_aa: CASSFRDRADSGANVLTF
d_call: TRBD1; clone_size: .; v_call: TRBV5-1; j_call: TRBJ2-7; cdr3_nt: TGCGCCAGCAGCTTGGCCGGGACAGACCAATACGAGCAGTACTTC; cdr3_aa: CASSLAGTDQYEQYF
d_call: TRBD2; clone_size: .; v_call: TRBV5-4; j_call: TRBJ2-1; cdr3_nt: TGTGCCAGCAGCCTTAGCGGGAGGGAGCAGTTCTTC; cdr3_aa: CASSLSGREQFF
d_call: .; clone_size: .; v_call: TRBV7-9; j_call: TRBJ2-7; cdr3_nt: TGTGCCAGCAGCTTAGCCAGGGGGAGGGATTACGAGCAGTACTTC; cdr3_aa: CASSLARGRDYEQYF
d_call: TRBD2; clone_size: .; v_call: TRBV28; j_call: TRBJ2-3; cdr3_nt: TGTGCCAGCAGTTTGGTAGCGGGACACACAGATACGCAGTATTTT; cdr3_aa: CASSLVAGHTDTQYF
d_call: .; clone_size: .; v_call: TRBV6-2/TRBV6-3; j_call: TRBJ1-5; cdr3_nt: TGTGCCAGCAGTTACGCGCGGGCGGCTCAGCCCCAGCATTTT; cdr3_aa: CASSYARAAQPQHF
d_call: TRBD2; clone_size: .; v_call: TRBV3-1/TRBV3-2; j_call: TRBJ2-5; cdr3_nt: TGTGCCAGCAGCCAAAGTAAGGGACTAGCGGGCCAAGAGACCCAGTACTTC; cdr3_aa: CASSQSKGLAGQETQYF
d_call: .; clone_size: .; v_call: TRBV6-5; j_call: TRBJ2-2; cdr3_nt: TGTGCCAGCGAGGCCCCATCGAACACCGGGGAGCTGTTTTTT; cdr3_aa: CASEAPSNTGELFF
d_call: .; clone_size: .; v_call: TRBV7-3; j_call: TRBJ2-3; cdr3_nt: TGTGCCAGCAGCTCTACGGGACCCTCGGGGGCAGATACGCAGTATTTT; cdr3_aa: CASSSTGPSGADTQYF
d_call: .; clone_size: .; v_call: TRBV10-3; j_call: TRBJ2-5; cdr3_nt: TGTGCCATCAGTGAGTCGGGTAGCGCAGAGACCCAGTACTTC; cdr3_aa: CAISESGSAETQYF
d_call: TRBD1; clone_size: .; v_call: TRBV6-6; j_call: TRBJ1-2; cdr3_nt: TGTGCCAGCAGTGACAGGGACAACTATGGCTACACCTTC; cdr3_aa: CASSDRDNYGYTF